These 17 T cell receptor beta chains were all obtained from the same sample, sequenced in a study of blood T cells in healthy people across ages. Combining a sample-barcoded 5' primer with a J-beta primer mix, a second PCR ran for roughly 6 to 12 cycles. TCRdb used MiXCR to reprocess the 5' RACE reads, holding one entry per CDR3 protein. The sample consists of about 620,000 distinct CDR3 sequences, roughly 21% of them appearing once. The source material was blood. These receptors came from a man between 70 and 80 years old in good health.

This clonotype was detected ten times or more. This chain joins TRBV5-1 and TRBJ2-1, with D perhaps TRBD2 (5 bases). Deletions cut 4 bases from V and 9 bases from J, with 20 bases between. The CDR3 is 15 residues long. CDR1 is SGHRS, CDR2 YFSETQ, per germline. CDR3 region: CASSKEAPSHAEQFF. CDR3 DNA sequence: TGCGCCAGCAGCAAGGAGGCACCATCCCACGCTGAGCAGTTCTTC.

In this sample, this clonotype turned up many times. V gene TRBV29-1 combines with J gene TRBJ2-1, with 14 bases lining up with TRBD2. The CDR3 runs 14 residues. V gave up 3 bases and J gave up 7 bases; unmatched junction bases: 2. Germline lookup yields CDR1 SQVTM and CDR2 ANQGSEA. The CDR3 nucleotides are TGCAGCGTTGACGGGACTAGCGGGAGTAATGAGCAGTTCTTC. It translates to CSVDGTSGSNEQFF.

The CDR3 sequence is CASTIGGPSSEKLFF. The DNA for the CDR3 is TGTGCCAGCACAATTGGGGGGCCCAGCAGTGAAAAACTGTTTTTT. The rearrangement joins TRBV28 to TRBJ1-4, with D perhaps matching TRBD1 (6 bases). This CDR3 contains 15 residues. V was shortened by 7 bases and J by 7 bases, with 19 bases between the two germline ends. Looked up from germline, CDR1 is MDHEN and CDR2 is SYDVKM.

Comments on this clonotype: A much larger clone is a single base away; this may be a read error. The V call is TRBV9, the J call TRBJ2-5; TRBD1 or TRBD2 may be the D gene (5 bases each). The length of the CDR3 is 15 residues. Looked up from germline, CDR1 is SGDLS and CDR2 is YYNGEE. The CDR3 DNA sequence: TGTGCCAGCAGCGTAGATACAGGTCGGTTAAATGAGCGGTTCTTC. Its protein product is CASSVDTGRLNERFF.

This clonotype was counted ten times or more. The chain links TRBV6-1 to TRBJ1-6, with 9 bases fitting TRBD1. CDR1 is MNHNS and CDR2 is SASEGT in the germline V gene. The CDR3 runs 14 residues. Trimming cost V 5 bases and J 5 bases; bases outside gene matches: 1. CDR3 DNA sequence: TGTGCCAGCAGTAGGACAGGGGATAATTCACCCCTCCACTTT. Residues: CASSRTGDNSPLHF.

In DNA form, the CDR3 reads TGCAGTGCCACCGGAATGACAGCACGCCTGGAGACCCAGTACTTC. Encoded protein: CSATGMTARLETQYF. V usage is TRBV20-1 and J usage is TRBJ2-5; D is possibly TRBD1 (5 bases). Per the germline V gene, CDR1 is DFQATT and CDR2 is SNEGSKA (reference sequence). CDR3 length equals 15 residues. The V end was cut by 6 bases, the J end by 5 bases, with 22 bases between.

This chain links TRBV7-2 with TRBJ1-5, with no clear D. The CDR3 is 13 amino acids. CDR1 and CDR2 from the germline V gene are SGHTA and FQGNSA. V was cut by 5 bases and J by 3 bases, with 8 bases left in between. The CDR3 sequence is CASSPRVNQPQHF. In nucleotides, the CDR3 is TGTGCCAGCAGCCCCCGGGTCAATCAGCCCCAGCATTTT.

The sample holds a few counts of this clonotype. The rearrangement uses TRBV6-6 and TRBJ2-5; D ambiguous. With the DNA end fitting TRBJ2-1 better, the J assignment may be wrong. The CDR3 totals 13 residues. The germline V gene has CDR1 MNHNY and CDR2 SVGAGI (reference sequence). As DNA, the CDR3 is TGTGCCAGCAGCCCCTTACTTTACAATGAGCAGTTCTTC. Protein: CASSPLLYNEQFF.

The table lists this clonotype with a few counts. The V gene is TRBV5-6, the J gene TRBJ2-5; 8 bases agree with TRBD2. The last part of the DNA fits TRBJ2-1 better; the J call may be wrong. This CDR3 is 14 amino acids long. Germline CDR1 is SGHDT and CDR2 is YYEEEE. CDR3 coding DNA: TGTGCCAGCAGCGTGGGACTAGGGTTGGATGAGCAGTTCTTC. Translation gives CASSVGLGLDEQFF.

The rearrangement uses TRBV4-1 and TRBJ2-3; no clear D gene. Germline V lookup: CDR1 MGHRA, CDR2 YSYEKL. The CDR3 consists of 14 residues. Trimming removed 2 bases at V and 6 bases at J, with 12 bases between. CDR3 sequence (DNA): TGCGCCAGCAGCCAACGGCCGCAAACCGATACGCAGTATTTT. This codes for CASSQRPQTDTQYF.

This sequence joins TRBV4-3 and TRBJ2-1, with TRBD2 matching over 8 bases. CDR1 and CDR2 (germline): LGHNA, YSLEER. This CDR3 region has 15 residues. V dropped 4 bases and J dropped 6; count of bases not matched to a gene: 8. CDR3: CASSPQIAGSNEQFF. The CDR3 DNA reads TGCGCCAGCAGCCCCCAGATAGCGGGAAGCAATGAGCAGTTCTTC.

This clonotype was recorded a few times. V usage is TRBV6-1 and J usage is TRBJ2-1, with 12 bases identical to TRBD2. Trimming removed 3 bases from V and 8 bases from J; junction bases left unmatched: 2. CDR1 is MNHNS and CDR2 is SASEGT in the germline V gene. The CDR3 runs to 14 residues. CDR3 protein: CASSDGTSGYEQFF. The CDR3 region has the DNA TGTGCCAGCAGTGATGGGACTAGCGGGTATGAGCAGTTCTTC.

This chain joins TRBV5-1 and TRBJ2-3; D perhaps matches TRBD1 (5 bases). The CDR3 loop spans 14 amino acids. V lost 4 bases, J lost 4 bases, and 13 bases lay in between. Germline V gives CDR1 SGHRS, CDR2 YFSETQ. The CDR3 region has the DNA TGCGCCAGCAGCGTATCGGACATAGCAGATACGCAGTATTTT. It yields the protein CASSVSDIADTQYF.

The chain is built from TRBV27 and TRBJ2-1, with 8 positions matching TRBD1. The CDR3 is 15 residues long. Germline trimming cut 6 bases from V and 3 bases from J; bases unmatched to any gene: 7. The germline CDR1 and CDR2 sequences are MNHEY and SMNVEV (reference sequence). CDR3 DNA sequence: TGTGCCAGCAGAAGGTCAGGGGGCGACTACAATGAGCAGTTCTTC. It specifies CASRRSGGDYNEQFF.

The CDR3 loop is CASSEVGARQFF. The DNA of the CDR3 is TGTGCCAGCAGTGAAGTGGGGGCGCGGCAGTTCTTC. This chain uses TRBV2 with TRBJ2-1; tentatively, D is TRBD1 (6 bases). With 1 base removed from V and 12 bases from J, the gap between germline ends came to 10 bases. The CDR3 contains 12 residues. Germline V CDR1 and CDR2: SNHLY, FYNNEI. Complete variable domain (other parts from reference TRBV2 and TRBJ2-1): EPEVTQTPSHQVTQMGQEVILRCVPISNHLYFYWYRQILGQKVEFLVSFYNNEISEKSEIFDDQFSVERPDGSNFTLKIRSTKLEDSAMYFCASSEVGARQFFGPGTRLTVL.

This clonotype was seen many times. The chain employs TRBV20-1 and TRBJ1-2; 8 bases are a match to TRBD1. CDR3 length equals 14 residues. The germline CDR1 and CDR2 sequences are DFQATT and SNEGSKA (reference sequence). CDR3 coding DNA: TGCAGCCTTAACCCGGGACAGGTTAACTATGGCTACACCTTC. Translating it yields CSLNPGQVNYGYTF.

The rearrangement joins TRBV15 to TRBJ2-3; a weak D match, TRBD1 (5 bases). Deletions cut 0 bases from V and 5 bases from J, with 15 bases between. From germline, CDR1 is LNHNV and CDR2 YYDKDF (reference sequence). This CDR3 has 16 amino acids. This CDR3 reads CATSRDISRAGDTQYF. The DNA for the CDR3 is TGTGCCACCAGCAGAGATATTTCCAGGGCTGGAGATACGCAGTATTTT.